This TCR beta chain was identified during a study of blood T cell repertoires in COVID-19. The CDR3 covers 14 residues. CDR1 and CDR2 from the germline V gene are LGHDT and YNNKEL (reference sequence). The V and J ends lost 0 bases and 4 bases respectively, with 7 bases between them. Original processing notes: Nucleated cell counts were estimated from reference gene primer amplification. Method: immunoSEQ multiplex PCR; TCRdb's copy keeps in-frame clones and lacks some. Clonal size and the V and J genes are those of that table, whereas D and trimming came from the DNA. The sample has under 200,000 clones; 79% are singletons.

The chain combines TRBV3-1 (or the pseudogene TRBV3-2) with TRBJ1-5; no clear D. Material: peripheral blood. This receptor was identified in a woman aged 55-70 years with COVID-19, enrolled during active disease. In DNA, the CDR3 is TGTGCCAGCAGCCAAGATCGGTCAAATCAGCCCCAGCATTTT. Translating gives CASSQDRSNQPQHF.